The present T cell receptor beta chain was sequenced within a study of blood T cell repertoires in COVID-19 (dated by TCRdb to 2019 to 2021). The study in broad terms: The collaborator samples originated in the United States, Italy and Spain and spanned the acute and convalescent phases of COVID-19. The prospective study material was composed of cDNA or gDNA derived from T cells, B-cell-depleted T cells, or PBMCs. Deeply sampled blood TCRbeta repertoires from subjects exposed to, actively infected with, or recovered from COVID-19 were included in the dataset. The repertoires were released in a freely available public database meant as a resource for research on the immune response to SARS-CoV-2. The samples were drawn from two sources: the first 160 participants of the ongoing ImmuneRACE study, and approximately 1,300 subjects contributed by 6 global collaborators. Nearly every sample came with metadata listing a de-identified subject ID, COVID-19 status, age in years and sex. Where HLA class I and class II types were available, the types were taken from metadata supplied by the sample provider, not from assay-based typing. Overall study outcomes, separate from this receptor: Clinical and demographic metadata were provided uncurated, with the amount varying by source and participant.

Turning to this clone: Its antigen remains undetermined. Per-base quality was not reported, and no clone a single base away is much larger than it.

TCRbeta CDR3 regions were amplified from genomic DNA by means of the immunoSEQ Assay, a bias-controlled multiplex PCR. The paper's data handling went like this. The number of nucleated cells in each sample was estimated from the amplification of reference gene primers within the assay. To quantify the absolute abundance of each unique TCRbeta CDR3 rearrangement, sequence reads were collapsed and filtered. For each sample, productive Simpson clonality was calculated as the square root of Simpson's diversity index over productive rearrangements. What TCRdb holds here is the immuneACCESS table cut down to in-frame rearrangements. Part of the clones is not present; checked against another copy, under half of the missing clones reflect an unresolved V gene, and the others are unexplained. V and J calls and clone size are copied from that table; D and trimming were computed from the DNA. The sample records about 160,000 clones, 75% to 90% of which are singletons. The ten largest clones take up 2.9% of the sample.

Whole blood was collected in K2EDTA tubes by collaborating institutions according to the institutions' own protocols. For TCRbeta analysis, collaborators shipped samples in one of three forms: frozen whole blood, isolated PBMCs, or DNA extracted from either of those sample types. This clonotype was obtained from a woman aged 55 to 70 with acute or convalescent COVID-19. The sequenced material came from peripheral blood.

The nucleotide sequence is TGTGCCAGCAGCTTAAAGGGGAGGGCAACTGAAGCTTTCTTT. Translated, it gives CASSLKGRATEAFF. The chain is made from TRBV7-3 and TRBJ1-1; the D segment could be TRBD1, given 5 matching bases. Reading the germline V gene gives CDR1 SGHTA and CDR2 FQGTGA. Taken from cysteine to phenylalanine, the CDR3 has 14 residues. Just the 42-base CDR3 DNA is kept, in frame starting at base 1. At the junction V is shortened by 1 base and J by 5 bases, with 11 bases in between.